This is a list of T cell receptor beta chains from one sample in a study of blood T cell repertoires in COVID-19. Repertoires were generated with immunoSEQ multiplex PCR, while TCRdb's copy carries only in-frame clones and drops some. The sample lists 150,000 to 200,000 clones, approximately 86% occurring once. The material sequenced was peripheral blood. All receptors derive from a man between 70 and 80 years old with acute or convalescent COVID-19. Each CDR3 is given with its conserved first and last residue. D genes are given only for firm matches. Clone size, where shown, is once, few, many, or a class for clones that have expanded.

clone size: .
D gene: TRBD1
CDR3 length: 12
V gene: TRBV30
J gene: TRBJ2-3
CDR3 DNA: TGTGCCTGGGGGATCACAGGGGCCTCGCAGTATTTT
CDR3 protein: CAWGITGASQYF

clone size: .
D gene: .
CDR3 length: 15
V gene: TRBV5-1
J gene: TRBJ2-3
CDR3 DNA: TGCGCCAGCAGCTCAGGACAGTCCGGCACAGATACGCAGTATTTT
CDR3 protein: CASSSGQSGTDTQYF

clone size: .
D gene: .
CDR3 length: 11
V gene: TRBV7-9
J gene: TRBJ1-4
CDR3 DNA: TGTGCCAGCAGCTTCGGAGAGAAACTGTTTTTT
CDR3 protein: CASSFGEKLFF

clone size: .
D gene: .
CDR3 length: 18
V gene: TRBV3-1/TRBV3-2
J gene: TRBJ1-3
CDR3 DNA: TGTGCCAGCAGCCCCCTCGGAGGGGCCCTATTCTCTGGAAACACCATATATTTT
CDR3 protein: CASSPLGGALFSGNTIYF

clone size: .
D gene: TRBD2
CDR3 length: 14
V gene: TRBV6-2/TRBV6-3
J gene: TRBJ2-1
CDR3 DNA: TGTGCCAGCAGTCCGGGACTAACCTACAATGAGCAGTTCTTC
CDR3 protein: CASSPGLTYNEQFF

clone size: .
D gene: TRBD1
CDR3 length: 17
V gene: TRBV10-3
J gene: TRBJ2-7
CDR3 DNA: TGTGCCATCAGTAAAGACCCAGGGGGACAAGAGGCCCACGAGCAGTACTTC
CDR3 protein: CAISKDPGGQEAHEQYF

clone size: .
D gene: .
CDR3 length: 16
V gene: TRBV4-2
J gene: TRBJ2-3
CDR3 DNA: TGTGCCAGCAGCCAAGGAACCCAGGTGGGCACAGATACGCAGTATTTT
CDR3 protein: CASSQGTQVGTDTQYF

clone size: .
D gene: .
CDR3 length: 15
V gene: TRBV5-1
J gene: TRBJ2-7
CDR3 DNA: TGCGCCAGCAGCTACGACGGACAGAACTTCTACGAGCAGTACTTC
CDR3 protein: CASSYDGQNFYEQYF

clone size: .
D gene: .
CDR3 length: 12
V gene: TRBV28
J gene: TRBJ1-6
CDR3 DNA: TGTGCCAGCAGTTTACTAAATTCACCCCTCCACTTT
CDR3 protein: CASSLLNSPLHF

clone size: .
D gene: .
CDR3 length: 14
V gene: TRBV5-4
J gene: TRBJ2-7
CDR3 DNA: TGTGCCAGCAGCTCCTGGACAGACTCCTACGAGCAGTACTTC
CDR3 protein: CASSSWTDSYEQYF

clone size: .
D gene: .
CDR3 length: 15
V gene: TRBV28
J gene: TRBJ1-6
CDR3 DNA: TGTGCCAGCAGTCCGGCCGGGGGGAGGAATTCACCCCTCCACTTT
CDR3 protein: CASSPAGGRNSPLHF

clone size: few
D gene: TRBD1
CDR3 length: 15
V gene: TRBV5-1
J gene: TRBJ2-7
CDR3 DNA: TGCGCCAGCAGCTTTACGACAGGGAGCTCCTACGAGCAGTACTTC
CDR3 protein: CASSFTTGSSYEQYF

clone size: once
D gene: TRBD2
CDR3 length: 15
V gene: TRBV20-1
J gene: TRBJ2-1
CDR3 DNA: TGCAGTGCTAGTGGCTTGGGACTAGCGGACAATGAGCAGTTCTTC
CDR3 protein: CSASGLGLADNEQFF

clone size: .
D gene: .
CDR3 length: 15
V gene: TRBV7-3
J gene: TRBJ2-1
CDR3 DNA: TGTGCCAGCAGCATCACTGACAGTCCCTACAATGAGCAGTTCTTC
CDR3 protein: CASSITDSPYNEQFF

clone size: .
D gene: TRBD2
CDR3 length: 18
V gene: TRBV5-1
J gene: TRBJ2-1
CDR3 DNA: TGCGCCAGCAGCACGCCTAGCGGGGGCCAAGTTAGACACAATGAGCAGTTCTTC
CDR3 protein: CASSTPSGGQVRHNEQFF

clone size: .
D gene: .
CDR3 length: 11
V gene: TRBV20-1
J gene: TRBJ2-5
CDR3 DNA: TGCAGTGCTAACCGGGTGGGGACCCAGTACTTC
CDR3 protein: CSANRVGTQYF

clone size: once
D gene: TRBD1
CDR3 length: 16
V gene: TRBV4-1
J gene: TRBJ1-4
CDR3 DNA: TGCGCCAGCAGCAAACCGGCGGGACAGGGGGGTGAAAAACTGTTTTTT
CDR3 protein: CASSKPAGQGGEKLFF

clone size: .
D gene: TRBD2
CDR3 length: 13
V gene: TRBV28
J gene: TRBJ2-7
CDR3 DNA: TGTGCCAGCTTCCCCGCGGGGGCCTACGAGCAGTACTTC
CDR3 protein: CASFPAGAYEQYF

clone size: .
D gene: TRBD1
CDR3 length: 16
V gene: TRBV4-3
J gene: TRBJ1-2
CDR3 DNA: TGCGCCAGCAGCCAAGATAAAGGGGGCGCGGGCTATGGCTACACCTTC
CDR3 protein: CASSQDKGGAGYGYTF

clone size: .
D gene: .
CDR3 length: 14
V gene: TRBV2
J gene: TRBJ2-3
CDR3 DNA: TGTGCCACCCGGGGGGCGCTTAGCACAGATACGCAGTATTTT
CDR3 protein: CATRGALSTDTQYF

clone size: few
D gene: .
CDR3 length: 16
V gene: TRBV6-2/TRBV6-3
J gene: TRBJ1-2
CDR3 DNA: TGTGCCAGCATCCCGACATCCCTGGACGCCGGGGATGGCTACACCTTC
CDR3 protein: CASIPTSLDAGDGYTF

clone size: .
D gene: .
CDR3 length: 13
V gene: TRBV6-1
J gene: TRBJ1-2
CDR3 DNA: TGTGCCAGCAGTGAGGGGGCTTCTTACGGCTACACCTTC
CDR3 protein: CASSEGASYGYTF

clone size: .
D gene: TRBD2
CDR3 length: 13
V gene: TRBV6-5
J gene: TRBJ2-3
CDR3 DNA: TGTGCCAGCATGAAAAGGGGAGGGGATACGCAGTATTTT
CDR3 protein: CASMKRGGDTQYF

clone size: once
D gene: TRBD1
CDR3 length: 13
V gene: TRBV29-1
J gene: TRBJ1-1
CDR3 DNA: TGCAGCGTTGCTAACAGGGGGGGGACTGAAGCTTTCTTT
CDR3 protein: CSVANRGGTEAFF

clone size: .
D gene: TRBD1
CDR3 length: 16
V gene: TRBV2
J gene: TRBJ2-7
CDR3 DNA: TGTGCCAGCAGGGTCGGTATGGGACAGGGGGCGAAAGAGCAGTACTTC
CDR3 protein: CASRVGMGQGAKEQYF

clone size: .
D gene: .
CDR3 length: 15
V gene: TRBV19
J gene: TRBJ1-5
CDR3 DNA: TGTGCCAGTAGTCGCCTGGACACGACGAGAGAGCCCCAGCATTTT
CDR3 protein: CASSRLDTTREPQHF

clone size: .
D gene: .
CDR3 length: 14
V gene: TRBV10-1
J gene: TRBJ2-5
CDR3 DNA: TGCGCCAGCAGTGAGTCAGGCAGGGCAGAGACCCAGTACTTC
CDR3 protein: CASSESGRAETQYF

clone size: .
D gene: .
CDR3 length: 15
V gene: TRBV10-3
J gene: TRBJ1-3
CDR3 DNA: TGTGCCATCAGTGAAGTTTCGGGATTTGGAAACACCATATATTTT
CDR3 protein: CAISEVSGFGNTIYF

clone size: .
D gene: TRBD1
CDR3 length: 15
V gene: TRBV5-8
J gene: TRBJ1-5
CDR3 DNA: TGTGCCAGCAGCGAGGGGGACAGGGGAAATCAGCCCCAGCATTTT
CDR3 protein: CASSEGDRGNQPQHF

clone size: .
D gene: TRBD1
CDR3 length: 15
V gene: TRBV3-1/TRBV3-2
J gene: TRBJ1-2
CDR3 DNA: TGTGCCAGCCGCTACCGGGACAGGGGAGACTATGGCTACACCTTC
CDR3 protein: CASRYRDRGDYGYTF

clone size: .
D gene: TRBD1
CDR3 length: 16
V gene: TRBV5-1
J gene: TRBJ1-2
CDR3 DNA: TGCGCCAGCAGCTTGGATCGGACAGGGGGGAGCTATGGCTACACCTTC
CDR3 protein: CASSLDRTGGSYGYTF

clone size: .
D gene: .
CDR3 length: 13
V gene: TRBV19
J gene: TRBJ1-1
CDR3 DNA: TGTGCCAGTCGTTTGCAGTTGGACACTGAAGCTTTCTTT
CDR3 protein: CASRLQLDTEAFF

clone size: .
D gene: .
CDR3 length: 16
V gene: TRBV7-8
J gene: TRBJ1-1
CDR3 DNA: TGTGCCAGCAGCTTAGTCTTTGGGGGAGGGAACACTGAAGCTTTCTTT
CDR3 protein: CASSLVFGGGNTEAFF

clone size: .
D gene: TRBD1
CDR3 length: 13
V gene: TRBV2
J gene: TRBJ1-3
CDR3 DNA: TGTGCCAGCAGAGACAGGGCTGGAAACACCATATATTTT
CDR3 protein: CASRDRAGNTIYF

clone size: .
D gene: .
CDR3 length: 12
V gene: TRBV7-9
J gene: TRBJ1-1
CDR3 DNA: TGTGCCGTCCTCCAGGAGAACACTGAAGCTTTCTTT
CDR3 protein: CAVLQENTEAFF

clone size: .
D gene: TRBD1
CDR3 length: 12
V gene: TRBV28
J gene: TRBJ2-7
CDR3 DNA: TGTGCCAGCAGCATACAGGGGGGCGAGCAGTACTTC
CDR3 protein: CASSIQGGEQYF

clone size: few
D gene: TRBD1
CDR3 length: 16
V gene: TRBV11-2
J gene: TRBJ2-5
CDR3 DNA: TGTGCCAGCAGCTTAGCCACCCAGGGGGCGGGGGAGACCCAGTACTTC
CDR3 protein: CASSLATQGAGETQYF

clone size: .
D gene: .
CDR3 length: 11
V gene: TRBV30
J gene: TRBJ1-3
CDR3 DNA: TGTGCCTGGACTTCTGGAAACACCATATATTTT
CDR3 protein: CAWTSGNTIYF

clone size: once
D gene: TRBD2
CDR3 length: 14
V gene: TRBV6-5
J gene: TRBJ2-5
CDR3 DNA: TGTGCCAGCAGCCGCGGGACTAGCAGGGAGACCCAGTACTTC
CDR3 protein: CASSRGTSRETQYF

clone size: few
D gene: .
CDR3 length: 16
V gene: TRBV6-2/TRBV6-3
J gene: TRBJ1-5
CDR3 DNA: TGTGCCAGCAGTTTAATAGGGACACAAAACAATCAGCCCCAGCATTTT
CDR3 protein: CASSLIGTQNNQPQHF

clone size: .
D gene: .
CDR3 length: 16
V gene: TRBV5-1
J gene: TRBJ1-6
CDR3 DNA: TGCGCCAGCAGCTTGGCCCGGGGGGCCTATGATTCACCCCTCCACTTT
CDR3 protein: CASSLARGAYDSPLHF